The rows below give T cell receptor beta chains drawn from one sample of a study of OX40 agonist ivuxolimab in advanced cancers. Measured with immunoSEQ multiplex PCR; TCRdb has only the in-frame clones, and not every one. The table has 25,000 to 35,000 clones, 84% seen once; the top ten hold 20% to 25%. The sequencing here drew on CD4+ or CD8+ T cells sorted from blood, taken in a trial of the OX40 agonist ivuxolimab. The receptors here all came from an adult with an advanced solid tumor such as melanoma, head and neck, liver or kidney cancer. The CDR3 runs from the conserved cysteine through the conserved F or W. Fields, in order: D gene, J gene, V gene, clone size, CDR3 DNA, CDR3 protein. The D gene is left open where the match is weak. For some rows the clone size is stated as once, few or many, or as a class when expanded; others skip it.

d_call: NA
j_call: TRBJ2-7
v_call: TRBV11-2
clone_size: NA
cdr3_nt: TGTGCCAGCAGCTTAGTCCACGGGGCAGATCCCTACGAGCAGTACTTC
cdr3_aa: CASSLVHGADPYEQYF

d_call: TRBD2
j_call: TRBJ2-1
v_call: TRBV28
clone_size: NA
cdr3_nt: TGTGCCAGCAGCCTAGCGGGGGGGTCTGACCACAATGAGCAGTTCTTC
cdr3_aa: CASSLAGGSDHNEQFF

d_call: NA
j_call: TRBJ2-1
v_call: TRBV7-9
clone_size: NA
cdr3_nt: TGTGCCAGCAGCTTAACCACAGGGAGGAGCTCCTACAATGAGCAGTTCTTC
cdr3_aa: CASSLTTGRSSYNEQFF

d_call: NA
j_call: TRBJ2-1
v_call: TRBV2
clone_size: NA
cdr3_nt: TGTGCCAGCAGTATCTCAGGGAAGAATGAGCAGTTCTTC
cdr3_aa: CASSISGKNEQFF

d_call: NA
j_call: TRBJ2-5
v_call: TRBV5-6
clone_size: NA
cdr3_nt: TGTGCCAGCAGCTTCAACCCGACACTCCAAGAGACCCAGTACTTC
cdr3_aa: CASSFNPTLQETQYF

d_call: NA
j_call: TRBJ1-5
v_call: TRBV7-2
clone_size: few
cdr3_nt: TGTGCCAGCAGCTCCGGGAATCTTCAGCCCCAGCATTTT
cdr3_aa: CASSSGNLQPQHF

d_call: NA
j_call: TRBJ2-5
v_call: TRBV27
clone_size: NA
cdr3_nt: TGTGCCAGCAAGTCCGGGGAGACCCAGTACTTC
cdr3_aa: CASKSGETQYF

d_call: TRBD2
j_call: TRBJ2-5
v_call: TRBV7-2
clone_size: NA
cdr3_nt: TGTGCCAGCACCATACAGGGACTAGCACAAGAGACCCAGTACTTC
cdr3_aa: CASTIQGLAQETQYF

d_call: TRBD1
j_call: TRBJ1-5
v_call: TRBV28
clone_size: few
cdr3_nt: TGTGCCAGCAGTTTCGACAGGGGCCGTCAGCCCCAGCATTTT
cdr3_aa: CASSFDRGRQPQHF

d_call: NA
j_call: TRBJ2-7
v_call: TRBV14
clone_size: NA
cdr3_nt: TGTGCCAGCAGAGAGGGTCACTCCTACGAGCAGTACTTC
cdr3_aa: CASREGHSYEQYF

d_call: NA
j_call: TRBJ2-7
v_call: TRBV7-9
clone_size: NA
cdr3_nt: TGTGCCAGCAGCATGGGAGTCGACGAGCAGTACTTC
cdr3_aa: CASSMGVDEQYF

d_call: NA
j_call: TRBJ2-7
v_call: TRBV6-1
clone_size: NA
cdr3_nt: TGTGCCAGCAGTGAGGAAAGCCAGTCCGCTTCCTACGAGCAGTACTTC
cdr3_aa: CASSEESQSASYEQYF

d_call: TRBD1
j_call: TRBJ2-5
v_call: TRBV13
clone_size: NA
cdr3_nt: TGTGCCAGCAGCAGGACAGGGGGCGAAATGGAGACCCAGTACTTC
cdr3_aa: CASSRTGGEMETQYF

d_call: NA
j_call: TRBJ1-4
v_call: TRBV9
clone_size: few
cdr3_nt: TGTGCCTCAAAGGGCCAGGGTGAAGAAAAACTGTTTTTT
cdr3_aa: CASKGQGEEKLFF

d_call: NA
j_call: TRBJ2-7
v_call: TRBV21-1
clone_size: once
cdr3_nt: TGTGCCAGCAGCAGTAGCGGACACGTCGTATACGAGCAGTACTTC
cdr3_aa: CASSSSGHVVYEQYF

d_call: NA
j_call: TRBJ1-1
v_call: TRBV7-8
clone_size: NA
cdr3_nt: TGTGCCAGCAGCTTAAACCAGCACACTGAAGCTTTCTTT
cdr3_aa: CASSLNQHTEAFF

d_call: NA
j_call: TRBJ2-5
v_call: TRBV7-2
clone_size: NA
cdr3_nt: TGTGCCAGCAGCGCAAATGGTGGCGTCCAAGAGACCCAGTACTTC
cdr3_aa: CASSANGGVQETQYF

d_call: NA
j_call: TRBJ2-1
v_call: TRBV29-1
clone_size: NA
cdr3_nt: TGCAGCGTTGAAGACGAGGGACGGGACTCTTCATACAATGAGCAGTTCTTC
cdr3_aa: CSVEDEGRDSSYNEQFF

d_call: NA
j_call: TRBJ2-7
v_call: TRBV14
clone_size: NA
cdr3_nt: TGTGCCAGCAGCCAAGCAAGGGGGACGCTCTACGAGCAGTACTTC
cdr3_aa: CASSQARGTLYEQYF

d_call: NA
j_call: TRBJ1-4
v_call: TRBV6-5
clone_size: NA
cdr3_nt: TGTGCCGGGGGGACCTTTAATGAAAAACTGTTTTTT
cdr3_aa: CAGGTFNEKLFF

d_call: TRBD1
j_call: TRBJ1-4
v_call: TRBV2
clone_size: NA
cdr3_nt: TGTGCCAGCAGCAACGGACAGGGAAGGTTAGAAAAACTGTTTTTT
cdr3_aa: CASSNGQGRLEKLFF

d_call: NA
j_call: TRBJ2-3
v_call: TRBV21-1
clone_size: NA
cdr3_nt: TGTGCCAGCAGCAGACGTAGCACAGATACGCAGTATTTT
cdr3_aa: CASSRRSTDTQYF

d_call: NA
j_call: TRBJ2-1
v_call: TRBV5-6
clone_size: NA
cdr3_nt: TGTGCCAGCAGCTCGACAGGCAGCGTTGCGCAGTTCTTC
cdr3_aa: CASSSTGSVAQFF

d_call: TRBD1
j_call: TRBJ2-7
v_call: TRBV4-2
clone_size: NA
cdr3_nt: TGTGCCAGCAGCCAAGAGGGAAGGGGGCCATCCTACGAGCAGTACTTC
cdr3_aa: CASSQEGRGPSYEQYF

d_call: TRBD1
j_call: TRBJ2-7
v_call: TRBV28
clone_size: NA
cdr3_nt: TGTGCCAGCAGTCCTATACTCGGACAGGGATACTACGAGCAGTACTTC
cdr3_aa: CASSPILGQGYYEQYF

d_call: NA
j_call: TRBJ2-7
v_call: TRBV7-9
clone_size: few
cdr3_nt: TGTGCCAGCAGCTTAGTCGGGGGATCCTACGAGCAGTACTTC
cdr3_aa: CASSLVGGSYEQYF

d_call: TRBD1
j_call: TRBJ2-1
v_call: TRBV4-2
clone_size: NA
cdr3_nt: TGTGCCAGCAGCCAAGATCCTCCAGGGGGAACCTACAATGAGCAGTTCTTC
cdr3_aa: CASSQDPPGGTYNEQFF

d_call: TRBD1
j_call: TRBJ1-1
v_call: TRBV27
clone_size: medium-sized
cdr3_nt: TGTGCCAGCAGTTCTCCACGGACAGGGGGGATGAACACTGAAGCTTTCTTT
cdr3_aa: CASSSPRTGGMNTEAFF

d_call: NA
j_call: TRBJ1-5
v_call: TRBV30
clone_size: NA
cdr3_nt: TGTGCCTGGAGTGTTCGGGGATTTAATCAGCCCCAGCATTTT
cdr3_aa: CAWSVRGFNQPQHF

d_call: TRBD1
j_call: TRBJ1-1
v_call: TRBV2
clone_size: few
cdr3_nt: TGTGCCAGCAGTTATCCGGGACAGGAAGCTTTCTTT
cdr3_aa: CASSYPGQEAFF

d_call: TRBD1
j_call: TRBJ2-2
v_call: TRBV5-4
clone_size: NA
cdr3_nt: TGTGCCAGCAGCTCCGGGACAGGGTACACCGGGGAGCTGTTTTTT
cdr3_aa: CASSSGTGYTGELFF

d_call: NA
j_call: TRBJ1-2
v_call: TRBV7-8
clone_size: NA
cdr3_nt: TGTGCCAGCAGCTTAGTGACCGAAAGGATGGGGGGCAAAAACTATGGCTACACCTTC
cdr3_aa: CASSLVTERMGGKNYGYTF

d_call: NA
j_call: TRBJ2-7
v_call: TRBV4-3
clone_size: NA
cdr3_nt: TGCGCCAGCAGCCAAAGCCGCACGTCGAGCTCCTACGAGCAGTACTTC
cdr3_aa: CASSQSRTSSSYEQYF

d_call: TRBD1
j_call: TRBJ1-4
v_call: TRBV6-6
clone_size: NA
cdr3_nt: TGTGCCAGCAGTTTACGGGACAGGCTTAATGAAAAACTGTTTTTT
cdr3_aa: CASSLRDRLNEKLFF

d_call: NA
j_call: TRBJ1-1
v_call: TRBV28
clone_size: NA
cdr3_nt: TGTGCCACCTATACGACCGAATTGAACACTGAAGCTTTCTTT
cdr3_aa: CATYTTELNTEAFF

d_call: NA
j_call: TRBJ2-5
v_call: TRBV29-1
clone_size: NA
cdr3_nt: TGCAGCGTTGAAGCGCGCGGGCAAGAGACCCAGTACTTC
cdr3_aa: CSVEARGQETQYF

d_call: TRBD1
j_call: TRBJ1-6
v_call: TRBV7-9
clone_size: NA
cdr3_nt: TGTGCCAGCAGCTACGGGACAGGAAAGGGGTCACCCCTCCACTTT
cdr3_aa: CASSYGTGKGSPLHF

d_call: TRBD1
j_call: TRBJ1-6
v_call: TRBV7-2
clone_size: NA
cdr3_nt: TGTGCCAGCAGCTTTGATGGACAGGGGGCAATCGGTTCACCCCTCCACTTT
cdr3_aa: CASSFDGQGAIGSPLHF

d_call: NA
j_call: TRBJ1-5
v_call: TRBV5-6
clone_size: NA
cdr3_nt: TGTGCCAGCAGCTTGTGGGGAGGGGAGCCCCAGCATTTT
cdr3_aa: CASSLWGGEPQHF

d_call: NA
j_call: TRBJ1-1
v_call: TRBV14
clone_size: few
cdr3_nt: TGTGCCAGCAGCCAAGGGCTAATGGGGTTCACTGAAGCTTTCTTT
cdr3_aa: CASSQGLMGFTEAFF